The 2 T cell receptor beta chains below come from one sample, sequenced in a study of post-analysis software for immune sequencing data. Points from the study as a whole: Relative to controls, patients had about 5 TRBV segments at higher frequency, with TRBV5-6, TRBV5-1 and TRBV20-1 among these.

The library was made from cDNA and included unique molecular identifiers. TCRdb processed the PCR reads anew with MiXCR; each CDR3 protein has one entry. Altogether more than 450,000 distinct CDR3 sequences are present, 44% being singletons, with the ten largest covering more than 1.5%. Their specific antigens are unknown. Sequenced material: blood. The receptors originated from a girl aged 5 to 17 with multiple sclerosis.

The chain recombines TRBV2 with TRBJ2-1; the D gene could be TRBD1 or TRBD2 (5 bases each). The V gene's germline CDR1 is SNHLY and CDR2 FYNNEI. V was clipped by 10 bases and J by 7 bases, with 23 bases between them. The length of the CDR3 is 15 residues. CDR3 region: CAIQPRDSGRNEQFF. CDR3 bases: TGTGCCATCCAACCCCGGGATTCGGGGCGGAATGAGCAGTTCTTC. The full variable domain, its missing parts supplied by reference TRBV2 and TRBJ2-1, is EPEVTQTPSHQVTQMGQEVILRCVPISNHLYFYWYRQILGQKVEFLVSFYNNEISEKSEIFDDQFSVERPDGSNFTLKIRSTKLEDSAMYFCAIQPRDSGRNEQFFGPGTRLTVL.

V is TRBV12-3 or TRBV12-4 and J is TRBJ2-7, with 10 bases lining up with TRBD2. V lost 5 bases and J lost 4; bases outside the gene matches: 11. The CDR3 loop spans 16 amino acids. Here the CDR3 reads CASSPPRLAGPYEQYF. In DNA form, the CDR3 reads TGTGCCAGCAGTCCCCCCCGACTAGCGGGCCCTTACGAGCAGTACTTC.